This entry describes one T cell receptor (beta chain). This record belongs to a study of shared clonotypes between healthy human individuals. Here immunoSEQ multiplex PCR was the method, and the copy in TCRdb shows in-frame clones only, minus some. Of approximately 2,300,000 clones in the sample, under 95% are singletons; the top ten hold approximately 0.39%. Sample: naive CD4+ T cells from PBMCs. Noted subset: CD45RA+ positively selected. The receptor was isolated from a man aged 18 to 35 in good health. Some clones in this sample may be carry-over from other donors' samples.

The CDR3 sequence: CASRPPSWRSNTGELFF. The CDR3 region has the DNA TGTGCCAGCAGGCCACCCAGTTGGCGGTCGAACACCGGGGAGCTGTTTTTT. V usage is TRBV28 and J usage is TRBJ2-2; D not certain. The germline V and J ends were trimmed by 6 bases and 0 bases, with 17 bases remaining between them. This CDR3 has 17 amino acids. Germline CDR1 is MDHEN and CDR2 is SYDVKM.